This TCR beta chain was identified in a study of cytomegalovirus exposure and HLA in healthy donors (dated by TCRdb to about 2017). Describing the broader study: An earlier analysis of approximately 590 of the donors reported 250 to 300 Gb of sequence data and roughly 100 million unique TCR beta sequences from 150 million to 200 million T cells. An earlier analysis of fewer than 750 of the donors used high-throughput TCR beta sequencing to judge whether each TCR beta V gene segment behaved as functional or pseudogenic. Alongside the repertoire data, information on donor age, sex, ethnicity and CMV serostatus was compiled. All discovery cohort repertoires had been generated on a single sequencing platform. Roughly 5 DR-DQ haplotypes were handled as single units for association and clustering, since linkage in the cohort was strong. To predict cytomegalovirus infection status, the study combined high-throughput TCR immunosequencing, statistical association of individual TCRs with disease status, and machine learning. The later analysis used no new phenotypic data to find candidate immune exposures, relying instead on TCR beta sequences and their occurrence across donors. Of the 350 to 450 genotyped donors, 70% to 90% were placed in the genetic ancestry cluster associated with self-reported Caucasian donors. Besides the first cohort of 550 to 750 subjects, a separate validation cohort made up of roughly 120 different subjects was used. Class I and class II HLA loci were covered by the typing at four-digit resolution. The study used immunosequencing to profile the T cell repertoires of several hundred subjects and linked those repertoires to cytomegalovirus serostatus. Across some 400 genotyped donors of the cohort, an average of approximately 240,000 unique TCR beta nucleotide sequences per donor were sequenced, and approximately 17% of those sequences were non-productive. A later genetic analysis used genome-wide SNP genotypes for about 60% of the roughly 670 donors, treating that subset as a discovery cohort. The study was designed to test whether signatures of past pathogen exposure could be identified by cataloging public T cell receptors. The number of donors typed differed by locus, with roughly 629-640 for A, B, C, DRB1 and DQB1, roughly 550 for DQA1, 600 to 610 for DPA1, and over 400 for DPB1. In a later analysis, previously published TCR beta repertoires from 666 donors were re-analyzed and high-resolution HLA genotyping was added so that TCR occurrence patterns could be studied. An early release that covered approximately 600 HLA-typed donors contained around 300 gigabases of sequencing data and around 80 million unique TCR sequences.

This clone occurred once. Its antigen is unknown. It has no much larger one-base neighbor in the sample; base qualities were not kept. The investigation overall reported the following: According to a later genetic analysis, donors in an Asian-associated ancestry cluster had fewer N-insertions in productive TCRs than the approximately 670-donor mean. According to the authors, the approach could potentially be generalized to other disease states and immunological phenotypes. HLA typing was unavailable for some donors at each locus, so association tests used only the typed subset. When HLA alleles, especially DR and DQ, strongly co-occurred, attributing TCR associations to individual alleles was difficult. An earlier analysis of around 600 of the donors showed that most TCR beta V segments appeared in productive rearrangements either about 90% or about 30% of the time, which broadly matched IMGT annotations. A later analysis found that TCR association rates varied across HLA loci, with DRB1 alleles showing the most associated TCRs and HLA-C alleles the fewest. In a later analysis, HLA-associated TCR beta chains showed more clonal expansion and lower generation probabilities than non-associated chains that were equally common. In this cohort, only TCR beta chains were sequenced, and detectable features were limited by the absence of alpha or paired-chain data. V-gene and J-gene trimming of TCR beta chains was associated with a missense DCLRE1C variant in a later genetic analysis, and the association was replicated in an independent cohort. The presence/absence analyses assumed that sequencing depth was roughly uniform across donors, and that assumption may not be true. In a later analysis, most CMV-associated TCR beta chains were found to appear HLA-restricted, with HLA associations seemingly driven largely by CMV exposure. Some IMGT-functional V segments, including TRBV6-2 and TRBV6-3, could not be told apart with the 87-base-pair reads, so those segments were excluded. In vitro tests confirmed that three of the cytomegalovirus-associated TCR beta chains recognize cytomegalovirus antigens. The only immune exposure information available for the cohort was CMV serostatus. Linkage disequilibrium might explain the correlated functional status among segregating V segments, but an unknown experimental factor could not be ruled out. A cluster of highly shared sequence variants was judged likely to represent a technical artifact of the sequencing pipeline. The study gave a list of more than 150 TCR beta chains associated with cytomegalovirus. In both the original and validation cohorts, the classifier was reported to diagnose cytomegalovirus status with high specificity and sensitivity. In a later analysis, 15,000 to 20,000 TCR beta sequences were associated with specific HLA alleles at a false discovery rate of 0.05. Approximately 18 rarely observed V segments, including chromosome 9 orphons, were excluded from the earlier analysis of several hundred of the donors because counts were too low. A later analysis reported that several top co-occurrence clusters appeared linked to parvovirus B19, influenza, CMV and Epstein-Barr virus. Across donors, most TCR sequences were observed very rarely, whereas some public TCRs were present in many individuals. A further reported finding was that TCR beta sequences accurately predicted the HLA-A and HLA-B alleles for most subjects in the first cohort.

In total, over 600 healthy bone marrow donors made up the cohort. At the time of sampling, every cohort member was nominally healthy, though immune exposures that went unrecorded were likely present. The donor tested CMV seropositive and was one of the 289 seropositive cohort members. A peripheral blood sample was collected from each donor, and TCR beta sequencing was performed on peripheral blood mononuclear cells. Genomic DNA was extracted from the blood cell samples with the Qiagen DNeasy Blood Extraction Kit. Library construction relied on the immunoSEQ multiplex PCR assay. A mixture of 60 forward primers for TCR Vbeta segments and 13 reverse primers for TCR Jbeta segments was used in the multiplex PCR. Amplification of the CDR3 region of rearranged TCR beta genes was performed with a multiplex PCR assay on genomic DNA. The Illumina HiSeq System was used to sequence the amplified TCR beta libraries as 87-base-pair reads. On the study's bioinformatics: In a later analysis, tens of millions of unique TCR beta chains were counted across the roughly 670 repertoires, and some 10 million of these chains were shared by at least two donors. To remove PCR and sequencing errors, raw reads were error-corrected and collapsed into unique sequences using a nearest-neighbor algorithm that merged closely related sequences. V, D and J gene segments were assigned by aligning CDR3 sequences to IMGT reference sequences. Each retained sequence needed at least a six-nucleotide match to both a V gene segment and a J gene segment. Rearrangements were called productive when the CDR3 lacked stop codons and stayed in frame with V and J; all others were non-productive. Following IMGT convention, CDR3 was defined as the stretch from the second conserved V-encoded cysteine to the conserved J-encoded phenylalanine. The earlier analysis of a few hundred of the donors excluded any sequence lacking an unambiguous match to a single V gene segment. In an earlier analysis of 587 of the donors, V segments were called functional above 56.7% productive rearrangements and were called segregating when the between-donor standard deviation exceeded 5%. To diagnose cytomegalovirus status from the catalog of TCR beta chain sequences, a statistical classification framework was built. In a later analysis, V and J genes were assigned by comparing TCR nucleotide sequences against IMGT/GENE-DB human TR gene sequences. Using the TCRdist pipeline, a later analysis assigned CDR3 sequences along with most-parsimonious VDJ recombination scenarios. In a later analysis, each TCR beta chain was defined by its CDR3 amino acid sequence together with its V-gene family, and reads without a unique V-gene family were excluded. As a way to deal with suspected cross-contamination and a sequencing artifact, a later analysis dropped under 600 nucleotide sequences that were highly shared and had low generation probability. A later analysis calculated a clonal expansion index for each public chain from normalized within-repertoire ranks of inferred template counts. In a later analysis, generation probabilities were computed using a VDJ recombination model fitted to out-of-frame rearrangements, and the results were checked against IGoR. A later analysis scored TCR-TCR, TCR-HLA and TCR-CMV co-occurrence with hypergeometric tests, applying a repertoire-size bias correction to TCR pairs. To estimate false discovery rates, a later analysis permuted the HLA or CMV assignments 20 times. A later analysis grouped co-occurring TCRs with DBSCAN, adding TCRdist sequence similarity when clustering within HLA-allele-positive subsets. For co-occurrence clustering, repertoires with fewer than 30,000 or more than 120,000 public chains were excluded, along with four to six repertoires with anomalous nucleotide sharing. TCRdb holds this immuneACCESS table with in-frame rearrangements only. Some clones are missing; in checked studies, unresolved V genes explain under half, and the rest has no known cause. That table is the source of V, J and clone size, and D and trimming were worked out from the DNA. Present in this sample are some 220,000 clones, just over 75% of which were seen just once. The top ten hold 2.7% of the sample.

The junction shows trimming of 5 bases on V and 5 bases on J, plus 16 bases between the germline ends. Including cysteine and phenylalanine, the CDR3 has 15 amino acids. The retained sequence is limited to the CDR3, 45 bases, with the frame set at the first base. The CDR1 and CDR2 encoded by the germline V gene (reference sequence) are SSHAT and FNYEAQ. The origin of this receptor is a woman aged 60-75 years in good health and CMV-seropositive. Recombination linked TRBV7-7 to TRBJ2-1; no D gene can be assigned with confidence. The sequencing input was PBMCs. The CDR3 region: CASSPTPSTHNEQFF. The DNA sequence is as follows: TGTGCCAGCAGCCCCACCCCTAGTACTCACAATGAGCAGTTCTTC.